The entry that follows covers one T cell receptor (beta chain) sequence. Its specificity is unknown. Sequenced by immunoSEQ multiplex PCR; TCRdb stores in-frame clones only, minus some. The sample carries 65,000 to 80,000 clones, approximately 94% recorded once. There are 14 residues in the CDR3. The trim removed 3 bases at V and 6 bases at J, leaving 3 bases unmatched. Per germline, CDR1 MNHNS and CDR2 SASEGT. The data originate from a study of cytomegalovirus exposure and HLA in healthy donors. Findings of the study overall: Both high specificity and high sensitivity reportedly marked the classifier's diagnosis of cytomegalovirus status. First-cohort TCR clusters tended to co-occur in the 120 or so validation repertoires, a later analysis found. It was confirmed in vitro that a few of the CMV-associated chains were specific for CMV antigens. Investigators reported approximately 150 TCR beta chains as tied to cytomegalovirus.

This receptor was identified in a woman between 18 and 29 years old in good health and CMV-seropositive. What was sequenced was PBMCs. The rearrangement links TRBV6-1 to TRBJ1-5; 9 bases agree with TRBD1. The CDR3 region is CASSDGDRAQPQHF. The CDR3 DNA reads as TGTGCCAGCAGTGATGGGGACAGGGCTCAGCCCCAGCATTTT.